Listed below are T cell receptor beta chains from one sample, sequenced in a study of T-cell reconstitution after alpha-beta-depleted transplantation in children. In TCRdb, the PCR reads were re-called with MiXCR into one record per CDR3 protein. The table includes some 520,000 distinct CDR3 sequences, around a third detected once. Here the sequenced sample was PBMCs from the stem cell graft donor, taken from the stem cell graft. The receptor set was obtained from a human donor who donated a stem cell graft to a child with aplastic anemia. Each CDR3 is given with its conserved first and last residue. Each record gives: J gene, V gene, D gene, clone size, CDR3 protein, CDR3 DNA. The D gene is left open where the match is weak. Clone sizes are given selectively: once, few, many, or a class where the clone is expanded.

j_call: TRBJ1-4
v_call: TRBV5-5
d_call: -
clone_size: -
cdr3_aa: CASSFGIGATNEKLFF
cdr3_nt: TGTGCCAGCAGCTTTGGCATAGGGGCAACTAATGAAAAACTGTTTTTT

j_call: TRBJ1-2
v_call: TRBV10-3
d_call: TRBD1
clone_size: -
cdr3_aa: CAISEQGYGYTF
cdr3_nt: TGTGCCATCAGTGAACAGGGGTATGGCTACACCTTC

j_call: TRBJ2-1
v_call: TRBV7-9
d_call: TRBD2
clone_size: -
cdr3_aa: CASSLAGGLNEQFF
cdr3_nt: TGTGCCAGCAGCTTAGCGGGAGGGCTTAATGAGCAGTTCTTC

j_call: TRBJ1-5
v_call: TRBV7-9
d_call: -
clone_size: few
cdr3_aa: CASSTDSRWDQPQHF
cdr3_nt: TGTGCCAGCAGCACTGACTCAAGATGGGATCAGCCCCAGCATTTT

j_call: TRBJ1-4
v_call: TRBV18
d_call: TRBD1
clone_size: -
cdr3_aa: CASSPPQGGNEKLFF
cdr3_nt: TGTGCCAGCTCACCACCGCAGGGGGGAAATGAAAAACTGTTTTTT

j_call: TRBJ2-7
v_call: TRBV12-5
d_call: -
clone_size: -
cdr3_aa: CASDDLAGTLYEQYF
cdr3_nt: TGTGCTAGTGACGACTTGGCTGGGACCCTCTACGAGCAGTACTTC

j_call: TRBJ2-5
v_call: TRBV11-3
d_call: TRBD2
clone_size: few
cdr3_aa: CASSPPLAGETQYF
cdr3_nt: TGTGCCAGCAGCCCCCCGCTAGCGGGAGAGACCCAGTACTTC

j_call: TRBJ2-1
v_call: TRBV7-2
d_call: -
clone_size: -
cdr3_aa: CASSRSIGDEQFF
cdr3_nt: TGTGCCAGCAGCCGCTCGATTGGGGATGAGCAGTTCTTC

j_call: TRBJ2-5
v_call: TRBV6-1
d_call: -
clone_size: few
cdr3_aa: CASTDPGRGETQYF
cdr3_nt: TGTGCCAGCACCGACCCAGGGCGGGGAGAGACCCAGTACTTC

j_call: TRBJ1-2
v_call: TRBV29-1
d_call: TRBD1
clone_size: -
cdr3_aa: CSVTGVDYGYTF
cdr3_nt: TGCAGCGTAACAGGGGTGGACTATGGCTACACCTTC

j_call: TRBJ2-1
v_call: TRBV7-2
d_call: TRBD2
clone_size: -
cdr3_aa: CASSFPAGTSSYNEQFF
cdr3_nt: TGTGCCAGCAGCTTCCCAGCGGGGACGAGCTCCTACAATGAGCAGTTCTTC

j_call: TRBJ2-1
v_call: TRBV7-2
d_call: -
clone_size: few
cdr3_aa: CASSLGLLSYNEQFF
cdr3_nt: TGTGCCAGCAGCTTAGGACTACTCTCCTACAATGAGCAGTTCTTC

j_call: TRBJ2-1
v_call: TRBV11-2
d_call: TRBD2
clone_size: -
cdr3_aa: CASSHTLADYYNEQFF
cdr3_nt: TGTGCCAGCAGCCACACGCTAGCGGACTACTACAATGAGCAGTTCTTC

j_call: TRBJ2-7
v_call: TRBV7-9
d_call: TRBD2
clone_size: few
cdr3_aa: CASSPGTSGKEEQYF
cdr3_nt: TGTGCCAGCAGCCCCGGGACTAGCGGCAAAGAGGAGCAGTACTTC

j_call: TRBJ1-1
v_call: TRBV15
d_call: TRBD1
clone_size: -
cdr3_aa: CATSRDTGVEAFF
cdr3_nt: TGTGCCACCAGCAGAGATACAGGGGTTGAAGCTTTCTTT

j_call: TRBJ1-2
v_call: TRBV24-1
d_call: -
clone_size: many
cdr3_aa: CATSDFDTGGYTF
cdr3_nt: TGTGCCACCAGTGATTTCGATACGGGTGGCTACACCTTC

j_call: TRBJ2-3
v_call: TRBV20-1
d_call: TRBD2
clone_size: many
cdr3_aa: CSARDGLAGGTDTQYF
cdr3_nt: TGCAGTGCTAGAGATGGGCTAGCGGGGGGCACAGATACGCAGTATTTT

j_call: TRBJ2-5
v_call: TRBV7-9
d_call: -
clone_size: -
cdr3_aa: CASSFRSAIQETQYF
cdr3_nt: TGTGCCAGCAGCTTCAGGTCGGCAATCCAAGAGACCCAGTACTTC

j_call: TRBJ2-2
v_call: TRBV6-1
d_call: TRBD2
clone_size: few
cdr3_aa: CASSELAGDTGELFF
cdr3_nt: TGTGCCAGCAGTGAACTAGCGGGAGACACCGGGGAGCTGTTTTTT

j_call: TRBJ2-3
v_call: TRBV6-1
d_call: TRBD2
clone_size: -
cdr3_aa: CASVQREPGTDTQYF
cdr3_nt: TGTGCCAGTGTTCAGCGGGAGCCGGGCACAGATACGCAGTATTTT

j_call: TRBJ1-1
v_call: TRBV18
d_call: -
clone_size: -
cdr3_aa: CASSPAMDVRAFF
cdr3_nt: TGTGCCAGCTCACCAGCCATGGACGTCAGAGCTTTCTTT

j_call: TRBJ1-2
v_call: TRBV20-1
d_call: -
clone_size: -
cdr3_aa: CSARSGTGYGYTF
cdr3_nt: TGCAGTGCTAGGTCGGGGACCGGCTATGGCTACACCTTC

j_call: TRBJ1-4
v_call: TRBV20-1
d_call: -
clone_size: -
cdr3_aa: CSARDLAFGEKLFF
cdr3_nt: TGCAGTGCTAGAGATTTGGCGTTCGGGGAAAAACTGTTTTTT

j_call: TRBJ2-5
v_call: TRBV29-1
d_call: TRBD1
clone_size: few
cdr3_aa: CSVGQGRETQYF
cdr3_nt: TGCAGCGTTGGACAGGGCCGGGAGACCCAGTACTTC

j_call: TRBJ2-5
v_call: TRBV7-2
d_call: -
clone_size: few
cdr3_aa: CASSPTGLNQETQYF
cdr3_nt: TGTGCCAGCAGCCCAACAGGGCTCAACCAAGAGACCCAGTACTTC

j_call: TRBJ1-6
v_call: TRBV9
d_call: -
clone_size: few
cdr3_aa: CASSASGTSSPLHF
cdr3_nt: TGTGCCAGCAGCGCCTCCGGGACGTCTTCACCCCTCCACTTT

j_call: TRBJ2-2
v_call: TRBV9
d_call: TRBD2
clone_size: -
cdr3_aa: CASSVALAAAVGELFF
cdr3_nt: TGTGCCAGCAGCGTAGCGCTAGCGGCTGCAGTAGGGGAGCTGTTTTTT

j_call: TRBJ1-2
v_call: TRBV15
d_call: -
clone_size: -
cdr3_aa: CATSRDPTAINPYGYTF
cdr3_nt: TGTGCCACCAGCAGAGATCCGACTGCGATAAACCCCTATGGCTACACCTTC

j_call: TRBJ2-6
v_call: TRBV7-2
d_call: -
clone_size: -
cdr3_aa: CASSPRQAAGANVLTF
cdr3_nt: TGTGCCAGCAGCCCTCGACAGGCTGCTGGGGCCAACGTCCTGACTTTC

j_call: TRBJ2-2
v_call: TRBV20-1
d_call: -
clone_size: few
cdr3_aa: CSAREGLGGAGELFF
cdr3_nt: TGCAGTGCTAGAGAGGGATTGGGGGGAGCCGGGGAGCTGTTTTTT

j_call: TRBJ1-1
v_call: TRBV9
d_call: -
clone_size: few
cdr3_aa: CASSVGGRQDYTEAFF
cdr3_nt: TGTGCCAGCAGCGTAGGAGGCCGACAGGATTACACTGAAGCTTTCTTT

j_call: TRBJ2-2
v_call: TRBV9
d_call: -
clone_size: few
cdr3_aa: CASSAKVGNPGELFF
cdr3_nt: TGTGCCAGCAGCGCAAAGGTGGGGAATCCCGGGGAGCTGTTTTTT

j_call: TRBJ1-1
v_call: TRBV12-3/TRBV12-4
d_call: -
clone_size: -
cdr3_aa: CASSRTVMNTEAFF
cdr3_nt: TGTGCCAGCAGCCGGACGGTAATGAACACTGAAGCTTTCTTT

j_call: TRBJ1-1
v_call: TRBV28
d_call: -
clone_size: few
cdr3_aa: CASIPGPNTEAFF
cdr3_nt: TGTGCCAGCATCCCAGGGCCGAACACTGAAGCTTTCTTT

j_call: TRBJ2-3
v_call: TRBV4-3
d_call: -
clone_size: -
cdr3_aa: CASSQGRQFTDTQYF
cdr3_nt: TGCGCCAGCTCACAAGGCAGACAGTTCACAGATACGCAGTATTTT

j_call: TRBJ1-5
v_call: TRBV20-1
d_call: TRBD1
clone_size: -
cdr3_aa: CSARAGGGNQPQHF
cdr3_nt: TGCAGTGCTAGGGCAGGGGGTGGCAATCAGCCCCAGCATTTT

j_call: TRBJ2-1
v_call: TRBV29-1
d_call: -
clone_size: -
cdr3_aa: CSVLGISYNEQFF
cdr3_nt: TGCAGCGTTCTCGGAATCTCCTACAATGAGCAGTTCTTC

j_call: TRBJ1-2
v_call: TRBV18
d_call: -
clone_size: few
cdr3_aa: CATTNSDRANYGYTF
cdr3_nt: TGTGCCACCACAAATTCGGACCGTGCTAACTATGGCTACACCTTC

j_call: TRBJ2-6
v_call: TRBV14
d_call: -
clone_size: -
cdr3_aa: CASSQKAGTWGANVLTF
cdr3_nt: TGTGCCAGCAGCCAAAAAGCAGGGACATGGGGGGCCAACGTCCTGACTTTC

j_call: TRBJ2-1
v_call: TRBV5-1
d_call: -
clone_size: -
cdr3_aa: CASSLAWNEQFF
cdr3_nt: TGCGCCAGCAGCTTGGCCTGGAATGAGCAGTTCTTC

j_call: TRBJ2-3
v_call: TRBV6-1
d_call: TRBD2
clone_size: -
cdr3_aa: CASRPGTSGSGTQYF
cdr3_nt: TGTGCCAGCAGACCCGGGACTAGCGGGAGTGGTACGCAGTATTTT

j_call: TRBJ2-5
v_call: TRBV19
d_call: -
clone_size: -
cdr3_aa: CASRRDPGETQYF
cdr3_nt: TGTGCCAGTAGGAGGGACCCAGGGGAGACCCAGTACTTC

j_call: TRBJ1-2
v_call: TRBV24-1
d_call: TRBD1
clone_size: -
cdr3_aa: CATSDSGQHYGYTF
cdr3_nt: TGTGCCACCAGTGATTCGGGACAGCACTATGGCTACACCTTC

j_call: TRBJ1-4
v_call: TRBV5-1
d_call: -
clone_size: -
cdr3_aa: CASSRGRQLNEKLFF
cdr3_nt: TGCGCCAGCAGCCGAGGACGGCAACTCAATGAAAAACTGTTTTTT

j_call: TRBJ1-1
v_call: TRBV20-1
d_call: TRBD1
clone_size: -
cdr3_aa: CSALREQTGRRTEAFF
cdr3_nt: TGCAGTGCTCTAAGAGAGCAGACAGGGAGGAGAACTGAAGCTTTCTTT

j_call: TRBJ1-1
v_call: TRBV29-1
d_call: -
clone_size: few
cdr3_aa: CSASSRGRNTEAFF
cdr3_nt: TGCAGCGCCTCGAGCAGGGGTCGGAACACTGAAGCTTTCTTT

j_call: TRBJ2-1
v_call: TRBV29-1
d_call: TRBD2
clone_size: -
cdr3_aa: CSVEGGIAGGPRSYNEQFF
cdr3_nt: TGCAGCGTTGAAGGCGGTATAGCGGGAGGGCCAAGGTCCTACAATGAGCAGTTCTTC

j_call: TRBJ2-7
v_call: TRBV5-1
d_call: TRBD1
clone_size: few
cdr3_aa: CASSVYRDRGRDEQYF
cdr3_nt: TGCGCCAGCAGCGTATACCGGGACAGGGGGCGGGACGAGCAGTACTTC

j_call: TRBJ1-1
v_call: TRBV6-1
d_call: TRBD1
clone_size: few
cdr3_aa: CASSRQGVANTEAFF
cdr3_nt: TGTGCCAGCAGTAGACAGGGCGTCGCGAACACTGAAGCTTTCTTT

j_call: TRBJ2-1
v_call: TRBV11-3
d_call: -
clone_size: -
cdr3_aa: CASSSRDRGEQFF
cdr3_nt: TGTGCCAGCAGCTCGAGGGATAGGGGTGAGCAGTTCTTC

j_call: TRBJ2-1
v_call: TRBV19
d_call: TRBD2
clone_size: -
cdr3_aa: CASSRSRSSGGYNEQFF
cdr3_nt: TGTGCCAGTAGCCGATCCCGGTCTAGCGGGGGGTACAATGAGCAGTTCTTC

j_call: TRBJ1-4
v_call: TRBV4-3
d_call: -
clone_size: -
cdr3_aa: CASSLNRGWDEKLFF
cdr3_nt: TGCGCCAGCAGCCTAAATAGGGGGTGGGATGAAAAACTGTTTTTT

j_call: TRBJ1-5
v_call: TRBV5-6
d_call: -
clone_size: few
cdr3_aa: CASSEGGFSNQPQHF
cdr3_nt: TGTGCCAGCAGCGAGGGAGGATTTAGCAATCAGCCCCAGCATTTT

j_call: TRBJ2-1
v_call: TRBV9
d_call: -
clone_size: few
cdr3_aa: CASSVSGHQSYNEQFF
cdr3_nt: TGTGCCAGCAGCGTTTCCGGCCACCAATCCTACAATGAGCAGTTCTTC

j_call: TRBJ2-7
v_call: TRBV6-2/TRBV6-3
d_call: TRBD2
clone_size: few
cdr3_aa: CASSDHTSGVYSYEQYF
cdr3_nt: TGTGCCAGCAGTGACCACACTAGCGGGGTTTACTCCTACGAGCAGTACTTC

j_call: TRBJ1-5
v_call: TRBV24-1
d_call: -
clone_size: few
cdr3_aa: CATSDLLSRYCQPQHF
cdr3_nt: TGTGCCACCAGTGATTTGTTGTCTCGCTATTGTCAGCCCCAGCATTTT